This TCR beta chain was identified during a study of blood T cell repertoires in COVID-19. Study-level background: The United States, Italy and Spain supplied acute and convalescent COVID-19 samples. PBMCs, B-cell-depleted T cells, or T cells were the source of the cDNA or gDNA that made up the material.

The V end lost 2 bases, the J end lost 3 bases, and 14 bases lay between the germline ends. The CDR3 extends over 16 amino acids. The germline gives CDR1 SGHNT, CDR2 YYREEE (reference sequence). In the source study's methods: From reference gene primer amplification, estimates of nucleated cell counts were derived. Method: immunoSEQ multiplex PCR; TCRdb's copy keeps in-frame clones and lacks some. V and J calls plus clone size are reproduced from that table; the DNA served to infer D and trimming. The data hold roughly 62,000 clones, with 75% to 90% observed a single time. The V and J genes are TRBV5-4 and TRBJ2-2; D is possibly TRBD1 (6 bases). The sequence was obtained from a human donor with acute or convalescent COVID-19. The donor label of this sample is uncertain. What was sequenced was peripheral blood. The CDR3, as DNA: TGTGCCAGCAGCTTTGGCGGGCCAGGGGACACCGGGGAGCTGTTTTTT. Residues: CASSFGGPGDTGELFF. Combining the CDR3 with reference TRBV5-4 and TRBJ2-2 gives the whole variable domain ETGVTQSPTHLIKTRGQQVTLRCSSQSGHNTVSWYQQALGQGPQFIFQYYREEENGRGNFPPRFSGLQFPNYSSELNVNALELDDSALYLCASSFGGPGDTGELFFGEGSRLTVL.